These 15 T cell receptor beta chains were all obtained from the same sample, sequenced in a study of T-cell reconstitution after alpha-beta-depleted transplantation in children listed by TCRdb under 2016. Per the publication, the treatment or condition label means: allogeneic hematopoietic cell transplantation with graft depleted of TCRalphabeta T cells and CD19 B cells. Library construction relied on PCR. For sequencing, an Illumina HiSeq 2500 was employed. Molecular barcoding was employed in the preparation of TCR libraries, with unique molecular identifiers being used to normalize TCRbeta repertoire quantification. Using fastp at Q25 and MiXCR, TCRdb reprocessed the public reads and kept productive beta chains. Rows are combined by CDR3 protein, so each entry shows the most common genes and DNA. This sample comprises about 980,000 distinct CDR3 sequences, 25% to 30% of them detected only once. The top ten clones comprise roughly 28% of the sample.

The sample here was PBMCs, mostly from graft donor cells, taken 360 days after TCRalphabeta/CD19-depleted stem cell transplant. These receptors were taken from a boy under two years old who had a stem cell transplant for SCID, so the T cells may come from the graft donor.

V is TRBV2 and J is TRBJ2-3; 7 bases match TRBD1. The germline V gene encodes CDR1 SNHLY and CDR2 FYNNEI. The CDR3 runs to 14 residues. With 6 bases clipped from V and 3 bases from J, the junction kept 6 bases outside the gene matches. The CDR3 is CASSTGTATDTQYF. In DNA, the CDR3 is TGTGCCAGCAGCACCGGGACAGCAACAGATACGCAGTATTTT.

The table lists this clonotype with a few counts. The V call is TRBV18, the J call TRBJ2-3, with 13 bases aligning to TRBD2. CDR3 size: 18 residues. Germline V gene data show CDR1 as KGHSH and CDR2 as LQKENI. V dropped 4 bases and J dropped 2; count of bases not matched to a gene: 9. The CDR3 sequence is CASSRTTSGGIITDTQYF. The CDR3 DNA follows: TGTGCCAGCTCACGGACGACTAGCGGGGGGATCATCACAGATACGCAGTATTTT.

This clonotype was seen a few times. The chain uses TRBV12-3 or TRBV12-4 and TRBJ2-7, with D possibly being TRBD1 (6 bases). The CDR3 runs 17 residues. Trimming took off 0 bases at V and 6 bases at J, with 21 bases between the two ends. The CDR3 protein is CASSLARWEQGPSEQYF. CDR3 bases: TGTGCCAGCAGTTTAGCTAGGTGGGAACAGGGACCGTCCGAGCAGTACTTC.

This chain joins TRBV20-1 and TRBJ2-5, with D perhaps matching TRBD2 (6 bases). This CDR3 is built from 15 residues. Germline V gene data show CDR1 as DFQATT and CDR2 as SNEGSKA (reference sequence). Trimming left V 1 base short and J 5 bases short, with 17 bases between. Here the CDR3 reads CSARVPRTSWETQYF. The CDR3 DNA reads as TGCAGTGCTAGAGTGCCGCGAACTAGCTGGGAGACCCAGTACTTC.

This clonotype was counted between two and nine times. This chain connects TRBV4-1 to TRBJ2-6; D gene unclear. The CDR3 extends over 19 amino acids. Per germline, CDR1 MGHRA and CDR2 YSYEKL. Trimming took 0 bases from V and 0 from J, leaving 15 bases between them. This CDR3 is CASSQDPRPSLSGANVLTF. CDR3 sequence (DNA): TGCGCCAGCAGCCAAGATCCCAGGCCCTCTCTCTCTGGGGCCAACGTCCTGACTTTC.

This clonotype has only a few counts. The chain links TRBV12-3 or TRBV12-4 to TRBJ1-5; the D gene is possibly TRBD1 (5 bases). V lost 1 base and J lost 8, with 12 bases in between. The CDR3 totals 14 residues. In nucleotides, the CDR3 is TGTGCCAGCAGTTTAGGGTGGGGCCCGGAGCCCCAGCATTTT. Translated, it gives CASSLGWGPEPQHF.

This chain uses TRBV12-3 or TRBV12-4 with TRBJ1-6; 10 bases map to TRBD1. With 5 bases clipped from V and 3 bases from J, the junction kept 1 base outside the gene matches. This CDR3 region has 15 residues. This CDR3 reads CASSGTGVYNSPLHF. CDR3 nucleotides: TGTGCCAGCAGTGGGACAGGGGTCTATAATTCACCCCTCCACTTT.

The chain recombines TRBV27 with TRBJ2-5; D gene uncertain. Trimming cost V 8 bases and J 1 base, with 17 bases left between them. Germline V gene data show CDR1 as MNHEY and CDR2 as SMNVEV (reference sequence). CDR3 length: 15 residues. CDR3: CASPFSAQPQETQYF. CDR3 nucleotide sequence: TGTGCCAGCCCTTTTTCGGCCCAACCCCAAGAGACCCAGTACTTC.

Details on this clonotype: With a much larger clone just one base away, this may be a read error. This rearrangement joins TRBV6-5 to TRBJ2-1; unclear D gene. The V gene's germline CDR1 is MNHEY and CDR2 SVGAGI. CDR3 size: 12 residues. V was clipped by 4 bases and J by 6 bases, with 7 bases between them. Here the CDR3 DNA reads TGTGCCAGCAGTTCCGTATCCAATGAGCAGTTCTTC. Its protein product is CASSSVSNEQFF.

The CDR3 bases are TGTGCCAGCGGGGACAGACCGGCCGGGGAGCTGTTTTTT. This encodes CASGDRPAGELFF. The chain combines TRBV12-3 or TRBV12-4 with TRBJ2-2, with 7 bases that match TRBD1. This CDR3 has 13 amino acids. With V trimmed by 8 bases and J by 6 bases, 6 bases remained unmatched.

This chain connects TRBV5-4 to TRBJ1-1; the D is unclear. This CDR3 has 12 residues. V was cut by 4 bases and J by 4 bases, with 8 bases left in between. The germline V gene encodes CDR1 SGHNT and CDR2 YYREEE (reference sequence). The CDR3 bases are TGTGCCAGCAGCCTGGGAATCACTGAAGCTTTCTTT. Amino acids: CASSLGITEAFF.

The chain has TRBV9 and TRBJ2-1; 9 nucleotides align to TRBD2. CDR1 and CDR2 from the germline V gene are SGDLS and YYNGEE. Trimming removed 0 bases from V and 5 bases from J; junction bases left unmatched: 3. The CDR3 is 15 amino acids. The DNA of the CDR3 is TGTGCCAGCAGCGTAGAATTAGCGGGGGACAATGAGCAGTTCTTC. Amino acids: CASSVELAGDNEQFF. The variable domain in full, with the rest retrieved from reference TRBV9 and TRBJ2-1, is DSGVTQTPKHLITATGQRVTLRCSPRSGDLSVYWYQQSLDQGLQFLIQYYNGEERAKGNILERFSAQQFPDLHSELNLSSLELGDSALYFCASSVELAGDNEQFFGPGTRLTVL.

The rearrangement links TRBV7-9 to TRBJ2-3; 9 positions match TRBD1. The V and J ends lost 5 bases and 5 bases, in that order; junction bases with no gene match: 5. The CDR3 is made up of 14 amino acids. Germline V gene data show CDR1 as SEHNR and CDR2 as FQNEAQ (reference sequence). CDR3 region: CASSLRTGVDTQYF. The DNA for the CDR3 is TGTGCCAGCAGCCTAAGGACAGGGGTAGATACGCAGTATTTT.

The V and J genes are TRBV27 and TRBJ2-5; D is possibly TRBD2 (6 bases). The CDR3 contains 13 residues. V was trimmed by 3 bases and J by 7 bases, leaving 12 bases between them. Germline V gene lookup returns CDR1 MNHEY and CDR2 SMNVEV (reference sequence). CDR3 DNA sequence: TGTGCCAGCAGTTTGGGGGACGGGAGGACCCAGTACTTC. It codes for CASSLGDGRTQYF.

DNA for the CDR3: TGCAGTGCTAGCCAGGAATTTCTTTTAGATGAGCAGTTCTTC. The encoded protein is CSASQEFLLDEQFF. This chain connects TRBV20-1 to TRBJ2-1; D is unresolved. The germline V gene encodes CDR1 DFQATT and CDR2 SNEGSKA (reference sequence). V lost 3 bases, J lost 8 bases, and 17 bases lay in between. The CDR3 consists of 14 residues.